The sequence of this TCR beta chain was determined in a study of blood T cells in healthy people across ages. The use of a sample-barcoded 5' primer and a J-beta primer mix characterized a second PCR of about 7 to 12 cycles. TCRdb itself ran the 5' RACE reads through MiXCR, one entry per CDR3 protein. The repertoire consists of 650,000 to 1,000,000 distinct CDR3 sequences, with 46% occurring once and the leading ten covering 15% to 20%. J gave up 9 bases and V 5 bases, and 19 bases lay outside the gene matches. CDR1 SGHTA and CDR2 FQGNSA come from the germline V gene. The CDR3 loop spans 18 amino acids. Of note for this clonotype: A much larger clone differs from this one at a single base, so this may be a read error.

Specimen: blood. The V call is TRBV7-2, the J call TRBJ2-1; 10 bases align to TRBD2. The clonotype originates from an elderly man in good health. The CDR3 loop is CASSPRRRAGGLGTEQFF. CDR3 DNA: TGTGCCAGCAGCCCTAGGCGTAGAGCGGGAGGGCTAGGGACTGAGCAGTTCTTC.